This T cell receptor (beta chain) emerged from a study of cytomegalovirus exposure and HLA in healthy donors. Turning to the study itself: T cells numbering about 200 million yielded some 100 million unique TCR beta sequences in an earlier analysis. Points from the study as a whole: Later on, analysis showed that most CMV-associated TCR beta chains appeared to be HLA-restricted. There were about 160 TCR beta chains listed as cytomegalovirus-associated. Researchers reported that a few CMV-associated chains were confirmed in vitro as CMV antigen-specific.

Note on this clone: Its antigen is currently unknown.

The CDR3 sequence is 15 residues long. Germline assignment: CDR1 SGHRS and CDR2 YFSETQ. Germline trimming cut 2 bases from V and 6 bases from J; bases unmatched to any gene: 8. The PCR ran on 60 Vbeta and 13 Jbeta primers. Sequencing used immunoSEQ multiplex PCR; TCRdb keeps in-frame clones, though not all of them. This table holds 70,000 to 90,000 clones, 70% to 75% found once. The chain uses TRBV5-1 and TRBJ2-7, with 10 bases identical to TRBD1. The origin of this receptor is a man aged 60 to 75 in good health and CMV-seronegative. Sample: PBMCs. The CDR3 region has the DNA TGCGCCAGCAGCTTAGGTTGGACAGGGGGAAGCGAGCAGTACTTC. Protein: CASSLGWTGGSEQYF.